The 30 T cell receptor beta chains reported below all come from one sample, sequenced in a study of cytomegalovirus exposure and HLA in healthy donors. The repertoire was sequenced with immunoSEQ multiplex PCR; TCRdb's copy has only in-frame clones and lacks some. The sample lists 120,000 or so clones, roughly 90% occurring once. Sequenced material: PBMCs. The source is a woman aged 18-29 years in good health and CMV-seronegative.

The genes are TRBV9 and TRBJ2-6; possible D gene TRBD1, 6 bases. Germline lookup yields CDR1 SGDLS and CDR2 YYNGEE. Trimming took off 0 bases at V and 0 bases at J, with 16 bases between the two ends. This CDR3 is built from 19 residues. CDR3: CASSVGDISMVSGANVLTF. CDR3 bases: TGTGCCAGCAGCGTAGGGGACATTTCGATGGTCTCTGGGGCCAACGTCCTGACTTTC.

This chain joins TRBV5-1 and TRBJ2-3, with 7 bases fitting TRBD1. This CDR3 is built from 16 residues. From germline, CDR1 is SGHRS and CDR2 YFSETQ. The junction had 9 bases not matched to a gene; V was cut back by 4 bases and J by 1 base. The CDR3 coding sequence is TGCGCCAGCAGCCCGCCAGAGGGGGCCGGCACAGATACGCAGTATTTT. As protein: CASSPPEGAGTDTQYF.

V usage is TRBV12-2 and J usage is TRBJ2-7; the table's TRBD1 call for D was not verified on the DNA. TRBV12-2 represents a pseudogene. This CDR3 region has 16 residues. The CDR3, as DNA: TGTGCAAGTCGCTTACGACTGGACAGGAGGCTCTACGAGCAGTACTTC. It translates to CASRLRLDRRLYEQYF.

V usage is TRBV5-1 and J usage is TRBJ2-6; 9 bases fit TRBD1. Germline CDR1 reads SGHRS; CDR2 reads YFSETQ. CDR3 length: 17 residues. V was clipped by 8 bases and J by 2 bases; unmatched bases: 11. The CDR3 DNA reads TGCGCCAGTAGTCCTGGGACAGGGTGGACTGGGGCCAACGTCCTGACTTTC. It translates to CASSPGTGWTGANVLTF. The full variable domain, with the rest looked up from reference TRBV5-1 and TRBJ2-6, is KAGVTQTPRYLIKTRGQQVTLSCSPISGHRSVSWYQQTPGQGLQFLFEYFSETQRNKGNFPGRFSGRQFSNSRSEMNVSTLELGDSALYLCASSPGTGWTGANVLTFGAGSRLTVL.

This chain connects TRBV27 to TRBJ2-1; 8 bases map to TRBD2. V trimming: 8 bases; J trimming: 8 bases; junction bases outside the gene matches: 2. In germline, CDR1 is MNHEY, CDR2 SMNVEV (reference sequence). CDR3 size: 11 residues. CDR3 protein: CASPGRDEQFF. In nucleotides, the CDR3 is TGTGCCAGCCCCGGGAGGGATGAGCAGTTCTTC.

The chain joins TRBV9 to TRBJ1-2; 7 bases are a match to TRBD1. CDR1 is SGDLS, CDR2 YYNGEE, per germline. The J segment lost 2 bases and the V segment lost 4 bases, leaving 8 bases of the junction unmatched. The CDR3 covers 15 residues. CDR3 amino acids: CASSSDRVINYGYTF. The CDR3 bases are TGTGCCAGCAGCTCCGACAGGGTTATAAACTATGGCTACACCTTC.

This sequence joins TRBV6-1 and TRBJ2-7; 7 bases are a match to TRBD1. V lost 3 bases, J lost 7 bases, and 12 bases stayed unmatched. The germline gives CDR1 MNHNS, CDR2 SASEGT. The CDR3 has 15 amino acids. CDR3 DNA sequence: TGTGCCAGCAGTGAGACGGACAGGTTAGGCTTGGAGCAGTACTTC. Translation: CASSETDRLGLEQYF.

This clone has just one count. J is TRBJ2-7 and V is TRBV5-5; 13 nucleotides match TRBD2. The CDR3 has 15 residues. Germline lookup yields CDR1 SGHKS and CDR2 YYEKEE (reference sequence). V shed 3 bases and J 1 base; nucleotides not matched to a gene: 1. The CDR3 nucleotides are TGTGCCAGCAGCTGGGGACTAGCGGGGTCCTACGAGCAGTACTTC. This codes for CASSWGLAGSYEQYF.

V gene TRBV28 combines with J gene TRBJ2-7; TRBD2 might be the D (6 bases). Germline-derived CDR1 and CDR2 are MDHEN and SYDVKM. The ends were cut back, 3 bases at V and 4 bases at J, with 10 bases in the middle. The CDR3 is 13 residues long. In DNA form, the CDR3 reads TGTGCCAGCAGTTTCCCCGGGGGTTACGAGCAGTACTTC. Protein sequence: CASSFPGGYEQYF.

V gene TRBV6-5 combines with J gene TRBJ1-4, with D perhaps TRBD1 (6 bases). CDR1 is MNHEY and CDR2 is SVGAGI in the germline V gene. Trimming left V 5 bases short and J 11 bases short, with 12 bases between. The CDR3 length is 12 residues. Written as DNA, the CDR3 is TGTGCCAGCAGTCTACAGGGTGGGAAACTGTTTTTT. It codes for CASSLQGGKLFF.

V gene TRBV5-6 combines with J gene TRBJ1-2, with no clear D. Between the trimmed V and J ends, which lost 2 bases and 6 bases, there was a span of 5 bases. CDR1 and CDR2 (germline): SGHDT, YYEEEE. The CDR3 length is 11 residues. The CDR3 loop reads CASSFGDGYTF. CDR3 nucleotide sequence: TGTGCCAGCAGCTTCGGTGATGGCTACACCTTC.

The chain employs TRBV18 and TRBJ2-5, with a tentative D call TRBD2 (5 bases). Germline CDR1 and CDR2: KGHSH and LQKENI. The CDR3 has 13 amino acids. V was pared by 3 bases and J by 5 bases, with 10 bases between. In DNA form, the CDR3 reads TGTGCCAGCTCACCTTCACGAGGGGAGACCCAGTACTTC. It yields the protein CASSPSRGETQYF.

The rearrangement uses TRBV19 and TRBJ2-3; 9 bases map to TRBD2. With 5 bases clipped from V and 4 bases from J, the junction kept 7 bases outside the gene matches. The V gene's germline CDR1 is LNHDA and CDR2 SQIVND (reference sequence). The CDR3 runs 15 residues. The chain's CDR3 is CASSDSGSGADTQYF. The CDR3 nucleotides read TGTGCCAGTAGTGATAGCGGGAGTGGCGCAGATACGCAGTATTTT.

The gene calls are TRBV19 and TRBJ1-5; 7 bases match TRBD1. Trimming took 3 bases from V and 4 from J; bases not matched to a gene: 3. CDR3 size: 14 residues. Germline loops: CDR1 LNHDA, CDR2 SQIVND (reference sequence). The CDR3: CASSMGQTNQPQHF. The CDR3 DNA sequence: TGTGCCAGTAGTATGGGACAGACGAATCAGCCCCAGCATTTT.

This chain uses TRBV2 with TRBJ2-7, with D possibly matching TRBD1 (5 bases). Looked up from germline, CDR1 is SNHLY and CDR2 is FYNNEI. V was trimmed by 7 bases and J by 3 bases, leaving 10 bases between them. The CDR3 covers 12 residues. The CDR3 coding sequence is TGTGCCAGCATGTTACAGGACTACGAGCAGTACTTC. This translates into CASMLQDYEQYF.

This sequence joins TRBV9 and TRBJ1-6; D gene ambiguous. This CDR3 has 13 amino acids. Trimming removed 4 bases from V and 9 bases from J, with 11 bases in between. Looked up from germline, CDR1 is SGDLS and CDR2 is YYNGEE. In nucleotides, the CDR3 is TGTGCCAGCAGCCCCCGACTAATTTCACCCCTCCACTTT. Translated, it gives CASSPRLISPLHF.

This clone appeared a single time. This chain uses TRBV2 with TRBJ2-3, with D possibly matching TRBD2 (5 bases). Trimming took off 4 bases at V and 3 bases at J, with 11 bases between the two ends. The CDR3 has 14 residues. Germline V lookup: CDR1 SNHLY, CDR2 FYNNEI. Here the CDR3 reads CASSVEGSTDTQYF. In DNA, the CDR3 is TGTGCCAGCAGTGTTGAGGGTAGTACAGATACGCAGTATTTT.

V and J are TRBV27 and TRBJ2-3, with D uncertain. V was clipped by 5 bases and J by 2 bases, with 11 bases between them. This CDR3 has 14 amino acids. The V gene's germline CDR1 is MNHEY and CDR2 SMNVEV (reference sequence). The chain's CDR3 is CASSPPRYTDTQYF. CDR3 in DNA: TGTGCCAGCAGTCCCCCTAGGTACACAGATACGCAGTATTTT.

V is TRBV9 and J is TRBJ2-1; 8 nucleotides agree with TRBD2. The trim removed 5 bases at V and 4 bases at J, leaving 8 bases unmatched. CDR3 length equals 15 residues. Germline-derived CDR1 and CDR2 are SGDLS and YYNGEE. The CDR3 region is CASRASGGNYNEQFF. The CDR3 DNA is TGTGCCAGCAGAGCCTCGGGGGGGAATTACAATGAGCAGTTCTTC.

A single count supports this clone. The rearrangement joins TRBV2 to TRBJ2-7, with TRBD2 identical over 10 bases. This CDR3 has 15 amino acids. Germline V gene data show CDR1 as SNHLY and CDR2 as FYNNEI. Unmatched junction bases numbered 6, after V lost 5 bases and J lost 2 bases. CDR3 sequence reads: CASSPRTSGTYEQYF. CDR3 in DNA: TGTGCCAGCAGTCCACGGACTAGCGGAACCTACGAGCAGTACTTC.

In its sample, this clone was seen a few times. V and J are TRBV27 and TRBJ2-2; the D is unclear. The V and J ends lost 4 bases and 6 bases respectively, with 15 bases between them. Germline CDR1 reads MNHEY; CDR2 reads SMNVEV (reference sequence). This CDR3 comprises 15 residues. The CDR3 sequence: CASSSANYVSGELFF. CDR3 sequence (DNA): TGTGCCAGCAGTTCGGCGAACTATGTTTCCGGGGAGCTGTTTTTT.

The DNA for the CDR3 is TGTGCCAGCAGTCCCCTCGGGCCGGCGGGTCAGCCCCAGCATTTT. Its translation: CASSPLGPAGQPQHF. V is TRBV28 and J is TRBJ1-5, with D unclear. The CDR3 is made up of 15 amino acids. CDR1 MDHEN and CDR2 SYDVKM come from the germline V gene. V was clipped by 5 bases and J by 6 bases, with 17 bases between them.

This rearrangement joins TRBV7-9 to TRBJ1-1; no clear D gene. From germline, CDR1 is SEHNR and CDR2 FQNEAQ (reference sequence). V was cut by 5 bases and J by 3 bases, with 19 bases left in between. This CDR3 comprises 16 residues. The CDR3 protein is CASSPPTGERYTEAFF. In DNA form, the CDR3 reads TGTGCCAGCAGCCCCCCGACGGGAGAGAGGTACACTGAAGCTTTCTTT.

This clone appeared a single time. The chain has TRBV6-1 and TRBJ1-6; D perhaps matches TRBD1 (5 bases). Deletions cut 3 bases from V and 3 bases from J, with 12 bases between. The germline V gene encodes CDR1 MNHNS and CDR2 SASEGT. CDR3 size: 16 residues. CDR3 protein: CASSDISGIYNSPLHF. CDR3 DNA sequence: TGTGCCAGCAGTGATATTTCAGGGATCTATAATTCACCCCTCCACTTT.

The V call is TRBV5-1, the J call TRBJ2-7, with 7 bases matching TRBD1. The V segment lost 0 bases and the J segment 3 bases; nucleotides outside the gene matches: 6. The CDR3 runs to 15 residues. Germline lookup yields CDR1 SGHRS and CDR2 YFSETQ. The CDR3 sequence: CASSLDQGTDYEQYF. The CDR3 nucleotides read TGCGCCAGCAGCTTGGACCAAGGGACAGACTACGAGCAGTACTTC.

This clone appeared a single time. The chain employs TRBV15 and TRBJ2-1; TRBD1 matches at 9 bases. The germline CDR1 and CDR2 sequences are LNHNV and YYDKDF (reference sequence). The CDR3 is 15 amino acids. V lost 3 bases and J lost 6; bases outside the gene matches: 6. In DNA form, the CDR3 reads TGTGCCACCAGCAGCCGGGGACAGGGATCCAATGAGCAGTTCTTC. Translation: CATSSRGQGSNEQFF.

V usage is TRBV5-6 and J usage is TRBJ2-1; TRBD1 matches 7 bases. Germline V gene sequence: CDR1 SGHDT, CDR2 YYEEEE. V lost 4 bases, J lost 10 bases, and 14 bases stayed unmatched. This CDR3 has 15 residues. The CDR3 sequence: CASSLGGFPRSEQFF. The CDR3 bases are TGTGCCAGCAGCCTAGGGGGCTTCCCGAGGAGCGAGCAGTTCTTC. The full variable domain, rest sourced from reference TRBV5-6 and TRBJ2-1, is DAGVTQSPTHLIKTRGQQVTLRCSPKSGHDTVSWYQQALGQGPQFIFQYYEEEERQRGNFPDRFSGHQFPNYSSELNVNALLLGDSALYLCASSLGGFPRSEQFFGPGTRLTVL.

The rearrangement joins TRBV11-3 to TRBJ2-3; maybe TRBD1 (5 bases). The CDR3 totals 15 residues. Deletions cut 1 base from V and 4 bases from J, with 12 bases between. Germline values: CDR1 SGHNT, CDR2 YENEEA. The CDR3 DNA reads TGTGCCAGCAGCTTAGGGCAGGGTACTTCAGATACGCAGTATTTT. It encodes CASSLGQGTSDTQYF.

There are a few counts of this clone. This chain uses TRBV25-1 with TRBJ1-5, with 7 bases aligning to TRBD1. This CDR3 comprises 12 residues. The ends lost 7 bases at V and 9 bases at J; junction bases unmatched: 6. CDR1 MGHDK and CDR2 SYGVNS come from the germline V gene. This chain's CDR3 is CASMTGYGPQHF. The CDR3 DNA is TGTGCCAGCATGACAGGGTATGGGCCCCAGCATTTT.

The genes are TRBV6-5 and TRBJ2-7, with D possibly being TRBD1 (5 bases). From germline, CDR1 is MNHEY and CDR2 SVGAGI. The CDR3 consists of 15 residues. The germline V and J ends were trimmed by 7 bases and 3 bases, with 19 bases remaining between them. The CDR3 DNA reads as TGTGCCAGCACCCACCTGGCGGCAGGGAACTACGAGCAGTACTTC. Residues: CASTHLAAGNYEQYF.